This passage covers 21 T cell receptor beta chains from one sample sequenced in a study of T cells in Graves' hyperthyroidism and ophthalmopathy. Researchers took RNA transcripts and amplified the TCR beta CDR3 regions from them. The HTBI set primed first-round TCR CDR3 RT-PCR. TCRdb independently ran MiXCR on the multiplex PCR reads; one entry per CDR3 protein. The sample includes about 570,000 distinct CDR3 sequences, 14% of them seen just once. Source material: blood. These receptors were collected from a woman in her thirties or forties with Graves' hyperthyroidism.

This clonotype was recorded at least ten times. The chain recombines TRBV20-1 with TRBJ1-1; D is unclear. This CDR3 region has 13 residues. CDR1 is DFQATT and CDR2 is SNEGSKA in the germline V gene (reference sequence). Between the trimmed V and J ends, which lost 7 bases and 0 bases, there was a span of 12 bases. CDR3: CSGKRTVNTEAFF. In DNA form, the CDR3 reads TGCAGTGGCAAACGGACCGTGAACACTGAAGCTTTCTTT.

This clonotype has just a few counts. The J gene is TRBJ1-5, the V gene TRBV19; D call uncertain. The length of the CDR3 is 15 residues. Trimming shortened V by 2 bases and J by 1 base, and 9 bases separated the two germline ends. Germline lookup yields CDR1 LNHDA and CDR2 SQIVND (reference sequence). CDR3 DNA: TGTGCCAGTAGTATAAGTAGTGGAAGCAATCAGCCCCAGCATTTT. It yields the protein CASSISSGSNQPQHF.

The table lists this clonotype with many counts. The chain joins TRBV12-3 or TRBV12-4 to TRBJ1-1, with D tentatively TRBD1 (5 bases). V lost 5 bases to trimming and J lost 0 bases, with 10 bases between them. The length of the CDR3 is 14 residues. The CDR3 region is CASSLTAMNTEAFF. The CDR3 nucleotides are TGTGCCAGCAGTCTGACAGCTATGAACACTGAAGCTTTCTTT.

Concerning this clonotype itself: The missing conserved phenylalanine or tryptophan at the end of this CDR3 makes a read error likely. The chain couples TRBV20-1 to TRBJ2-1, with a weak D call TRBD1 (5 bases). Looked up from germline, CDR1 is DFQATT and CDR2 is SNEGSKA (reference sequence). With 0 bases removed from V and 1 base from J, the gap between germline ends came to 7 bases. The CDR3 has 14 residues. This CDR3 reads CSARDPGSYNEQFC. The CDR3 nucleotides read TGCAGTGCTAGAGATCCAGGGTCCTACAATGAGCAGTTCTGC.

This clonotype was counted at least ten times. This chain connects TRBV6-1 to TRBJ2-5; 7 bases match TRBD2. Germline trimming cut 4 bases from V and 5 bases from J; bases unmatched to any gene: 10. Germline V gene data show CDR1 as MNHNS and CDR2 as SASEGT. The CDR3 is 15 amino acids. The CDR3: CASSVLAGVSETQYF. The CDR3 nucleotides read TGTGCCAGCAGTGTCCTGGCGGGAGTTTCGGAGACCCAGTACTTC.

Many counts were recorded for this clonotype. The chain uses TRBV5-1 and TRBJ2-5; 8 nucleotides match TRBD2. J was trimmed by 5 bases and V by 2 bases; bases with no gene match: 11. Germline CDR1 reads SGHRS; CDR2 reads YFSETQ. CDR3 length: 16 residues. This CDR3 reads CASSFQASGLLETQYF. The CDR3, as DNA: TGCGCCAGCAGCTTCCAGGCTAGCGGGTTGCTGGAGACCCAGTACTTC.

This clonotype was counted ten times or more. The genes are TRBV27 and TRBJ2-1; a possible D gene is TRBD2 (5 bases). The CDR3 covers 13 residues. V dropped 4 bases and J dropped 6 bases, with 10 bases sitting between them. CDR1 is MNHEY, CDR2 SMNVEV, per germline (reference sequence). The CDR3: CASSYTRSNEQFF. In nucleotides, the CDR3 is TGTGCCAGCAGTTACACTAGATCCAATGAGCAGTTCTTC.

This clonotype appeared many times. The chain couples TRBV20-1 to TRBJ2-4, with TRBD1 identical over 10 bases. Trimming removed 4 bases from V and 0 bases from J; junction bases left unmatched: 18. The CDR3 consists of 20 residues. Germline V gene lookup returns CDR1 DFQATT and CDR2 SNEGSKA (reference sequence). CDR3 in DNA: TGCAGTGCTACACCTAAACAGGGACAGGGGTTGACCATAGCCAAAAACATTCAGTACTTC. It is translated as CSATPKQGQGLTIAKNIQYF.

This clonotype was seen ten or more times. The J gene is TRBJ2-3, the V gene TRBV30; perhaps TRBD1 as D (6 bases). The CDR3 extends over 15 amino acids. Germline CDR1 is GTSNPN and CDR2 is SVGIG (reference sequence). V lost 1 base to trimming and J lost 0 bases, with 11 bases between them. CDR3 sequence: CAWSAKQGSTDTQYF. CDR3 in DNA: TGTGCCTGGAGTGCGAAACAGGGAAGCACAGATACGCAGTATTTT. The full variable domain, rest sourced from reference TRBV30 and TRBJ2-3, is SQTIHQWPATLVQPVGSPLSLECTVEGTSNPNLYWYRQAAGRGLQLLFYSVGIGQISSEVPQNLSASRPQDRQFILSSKKLLLSDSGFYLCAWSAKQGSTDTQYFGPGTRLTVL.

This clonotype was found a few times. The rearrangement joins TRBV20-1 to TRBJ2-7, with 9 bases identical to TRBD2. The germline V gene encodes CDR1 DFQATT and CDR2 SNEGSKA (reference sequence). The CDR3 has 15 residues. V lost 3 bases, J lost 4 bases, and 10 bases stayed unmatched. This CDR3 is CSASVSKAGGYEQYF. The DNA for the CDR3 is TGCAGTGCTAGCGTGTCGAAAGCGGGAGGTTACGAGCAGTACTTC.

The chain couples TRBV2 to TRBJ1-2; 10 bases map to TRBD1. V lost 0 bases, J lost 8 bases, and 0 bases stayed unmatched. This CDR3 contains 13 residues. The V gene's germline CDR1 is SNHLY and CDR2 FYNNEI. The CDR3 sequence: CASSEADRGGYTF. In DNA, the CDR3 is TGTGCCAGCAGTGAAGCGGACAGGGGGGGCTACACCTTC.

The V call is TRBV10-3, the J call TRBJ2-2; 9 bases agree with TRBD2. Germline-derived CDR1 and CDR2 are ENHRY and SYGVKD. The V gene end was trimmed by 2 bases and the J gene end by 8 bases; junction bases not matched to a gene: 3. This CDR3 spans 14 amino acids. The CDR3 nucleotides are TGTGCCATCAGTGAGCCCCTAGCGGGAGGGGAGCTGTTTTTT. Its protein is CAISEPLAGGELFF.

This clonotype has more than one count but fewer than ten. The rearrangement joins TRBV6-1 to TRBJ2-1, with D uncertain. Trimming stripped 3 bases from V and 4 bases from J, with 7 bases between. The length of the CDR3 is 13 residues. Germline V CDR1 and CDR2: MNHNS, SASEGT. DNA of the CDR3: TGTGCCAGCAGTGACAAGATTTACAATGAGCAGTTCTTC. Translating it yields CASSDKIYNEQFF.

The table lists this clonotype with many counts. This chain connects TRBV3-1 to TRBJ2-7, with D unresolved. Germline CDR1 LGHDT, CDR2 YNNKEL (reference sequence). Trimming took off 2 bases at V and 6 bases at J, with 14 bases between the two ends. CDR3 length: 14 amino acids. CDR3 coding DNA: TGTGCCAGCAGCCAAAAAGAGATTTCGCGCGAGCAGTACTTC. Its protein product is CASSQKEISREQYF.

Comments on this clonotype: A read error may produce the germline difference seen at one junction end. The chain has TRBV7-2 and TRBJ2-7; 7 positions match TRBD1. This CDR3 has 14 residues. CDR1 and CDR2 (germline): SGHTA, FQGNSA. The CDR3 DNA sequence: TGTGCCAGCAGCTTAGGACAGGGTGCCTACAAGCAGTACTTC. Translated, it gives CASSLGQGAYKQYF.

The chain has TRBV20-1 and TRBJ1-1; D is uncertain. This CDR3 comprises 13 residues. Germline values: CDR1 DFQATT, CDR2 SNEGSKA (reference sequence). CDR3 coding DNA: TGCATCCTGCGTGCGTCGCCTTACACTGAAGCTTTCTTT. Its translation is CILRASPYTEAFF.

At least ten counts were recorded for this clonotype. The chain links TRBV2 to TRBJ2-7, with 10 bases matching TRBD2. Germline assignment: CDR1 SNHLY and CDR2 FYNNEI. Losses at the gene ends were 0 bases for V and 7 bases for J; bases not matched to a gene: 12. There are 17 residues in the CDR3. CDR3 residues: CASSEAEAGLASREQYF. As DNA, the CDR3 is TGTGCCAGCAGTGAAGCTGAAGCGGGACTAGCGAGTAGGGAGCAGTACTTC. Supplemented by reference TRBV2 and TRBJ2-7, the full variable domain reads EPEVTQTPSHQVTQMGQEVILRCVPISNHLYFYWYRQILGQKVEFLVSFYNNEISEKSEIFDDQFSVERPDGSNFTLKIRSTKLEDSAMYFCASSEAEAGLASREQYFGPGTRLTVT.

The V call is TRBV19, the J call TRBJ1-3; the D is unclear. Germline values: CDR1 LNHDA, CDR2 SQIVND (reference sequence). V dropped 1 base and J dropped 0 bases, with 7 bases sitting between them. The CDR3 is 15 amino acids. CDR3 bases: TGTGCCAGTAGTATAGGGGCCACCTCTGGAAACACCATATATTTT. Protein: CASSIGATSGNTIYF.

This clonotype appeared many times. The chain links TRBV3-1 to TRBJ2-3; 10 bases align to TRBD2. The CDR3 is 17 residues long. V trimming: 0 bases; J trimming: 1 base; junction bases outside the gene matches: 4. CDR1 is LGHDT, CDR2 YNNKEL, per germline (reference sequence). For the CDR3, the DNA is TGTGCCAGCAGCCAAGAAAGGCTAGCGGGAGGCACAGATACGCAGTATTTT. This gives the protein CASSQERLAGGTDTQYF.

This clonotype was picked up many times. The genes are TRBV12-3 or TRBV12-4 and TRBJ2-7; the match to TRBD2 covers 9 bases. The CDR3 is 15 residues long. J was trimmed by 4 bases and V by 5 bases; bases with no gene match: 9. CDR3 coding DNA: TGTGCCAGCAGTACGACTAGCGGATTCTTATACGAGCAGTACTTC. Translation gives CASSTTSGFLYEQYF.

The rearrangement links TRBV4-1 to TRBJ1-5, with a possible D match to TRBD1 (5 bases). The CDR3 covers 15 residues. V lost 4 bases, J lost 9 bases, and 19 bases lay in between. Germline CDR1 is MGHRA and CDR2 is YSYEKL. The CDR3 loop is CASSPRVNRRGPQHF. CDR3 in DNA: TGCGCCAGCAGCCCTCGGGTGAACAGGCGGGGGCCCCAGCATTTT.